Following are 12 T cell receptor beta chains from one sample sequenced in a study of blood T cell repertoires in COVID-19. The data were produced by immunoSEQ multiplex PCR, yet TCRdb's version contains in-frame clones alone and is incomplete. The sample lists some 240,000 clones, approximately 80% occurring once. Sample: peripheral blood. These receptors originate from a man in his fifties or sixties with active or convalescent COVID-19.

The CDR3 nucleotides are TGTGCCAGCAGCTTAGACCCTCACCCGGCAGATACGCAGTATTTT. The encoded protein is CASSLDPHPADTQYF. The rearrangement links TRBV7-2 to TRBJ2-3; D gene ambiguous. CDR1 and CDR2 from the germline V gene are SGHTA and FQGNSA. Trimming took 1 base from V and 4 from J, leaving 12 bases between them. This CDR3 comprises 15 residues.

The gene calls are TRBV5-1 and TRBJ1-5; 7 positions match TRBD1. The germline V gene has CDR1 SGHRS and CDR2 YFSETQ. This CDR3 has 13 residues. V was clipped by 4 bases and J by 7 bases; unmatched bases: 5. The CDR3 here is CASSDRVGQPQHF. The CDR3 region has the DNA TGCGCCAGCAGCGACAGGGTTGGGCAGCCCCAGCATTTT.

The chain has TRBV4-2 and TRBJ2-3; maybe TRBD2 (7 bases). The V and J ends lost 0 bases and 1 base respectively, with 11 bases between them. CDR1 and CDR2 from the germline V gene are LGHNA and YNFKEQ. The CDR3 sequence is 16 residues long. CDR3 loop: CASSQDRGAGTDTQYF. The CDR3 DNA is TGTGCCAGCAGCCAAGATCGGGGGGCCGGCACAGATACGCAGTATTTT.

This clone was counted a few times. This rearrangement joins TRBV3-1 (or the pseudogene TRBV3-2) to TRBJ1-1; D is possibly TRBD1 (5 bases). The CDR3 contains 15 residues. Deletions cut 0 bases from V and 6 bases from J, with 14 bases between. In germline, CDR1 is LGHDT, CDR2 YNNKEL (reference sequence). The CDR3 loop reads CASSQDWAGRSEAFF. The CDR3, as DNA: TGTGCCAGCAGCCAAGATTGGGCAGGGCGGTCTGAAGCTTTCTTT.

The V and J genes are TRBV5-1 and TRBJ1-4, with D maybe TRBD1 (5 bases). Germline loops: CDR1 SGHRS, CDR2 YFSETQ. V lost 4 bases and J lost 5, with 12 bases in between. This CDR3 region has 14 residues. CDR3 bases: TGCGCCAGCAGCGCGGGACTGCAGAATGAAAAACTGTTTTTT. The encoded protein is CASSAGLQNEKLFF. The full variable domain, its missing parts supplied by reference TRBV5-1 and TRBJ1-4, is KAGVTQTPRYLIKTRGQQVTLSCSPISGHRSVSWYQQTPGQGLQFLFEYFSETQRNKGNFPGRFSGRQFSNSRSEMNVSTLELGDSALYLCASSAGLQNEKLFFGSGTQLSVL.

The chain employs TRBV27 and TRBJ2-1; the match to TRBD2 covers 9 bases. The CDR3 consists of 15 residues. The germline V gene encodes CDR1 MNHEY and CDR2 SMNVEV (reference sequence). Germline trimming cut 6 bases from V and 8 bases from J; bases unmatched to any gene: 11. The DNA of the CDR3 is TGTGCCAGCAGGCGCGGGAGGGCCCTTTCCCATGAGCAGTTCTTC. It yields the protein CASRRGRALSHEQFF.

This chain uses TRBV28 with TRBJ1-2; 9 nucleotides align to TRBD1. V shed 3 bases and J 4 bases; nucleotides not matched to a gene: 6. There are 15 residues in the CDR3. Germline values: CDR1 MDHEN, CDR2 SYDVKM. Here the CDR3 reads CASSFPGTGPYGYTF. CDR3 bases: TGTGCCAGCAGTTTCCCCGGGACAGGGCCCTATGGCTACACCTTC.

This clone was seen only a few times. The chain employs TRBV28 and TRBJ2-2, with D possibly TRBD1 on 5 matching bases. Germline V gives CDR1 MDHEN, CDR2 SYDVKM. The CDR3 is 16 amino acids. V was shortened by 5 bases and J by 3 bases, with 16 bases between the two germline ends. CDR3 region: CASSPFRVKDTGELFF. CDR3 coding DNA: TGTGCCAGCAGTCCTTTCAGGGTAAAGGACACCGGGGAGCTGTTTTTT.

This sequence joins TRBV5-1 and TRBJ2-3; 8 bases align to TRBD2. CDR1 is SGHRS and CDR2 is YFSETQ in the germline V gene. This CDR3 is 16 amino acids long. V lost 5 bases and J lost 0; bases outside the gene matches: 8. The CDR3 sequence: CASRGGSGTSTDTQYF. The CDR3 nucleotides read TGCGCCAGCAGGGGAGGTAGCGGGACTAGCACAGATACGCAGTATTTT.

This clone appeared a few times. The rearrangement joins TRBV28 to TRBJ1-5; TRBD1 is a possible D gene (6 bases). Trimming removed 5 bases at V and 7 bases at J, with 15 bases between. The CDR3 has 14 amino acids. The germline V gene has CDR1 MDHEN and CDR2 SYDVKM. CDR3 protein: CASSRGGAGQPQHF. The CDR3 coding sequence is TGTGCCAGCAGTCGCGGGGGGGCGGGGCAGCCCCAGCATTTT.

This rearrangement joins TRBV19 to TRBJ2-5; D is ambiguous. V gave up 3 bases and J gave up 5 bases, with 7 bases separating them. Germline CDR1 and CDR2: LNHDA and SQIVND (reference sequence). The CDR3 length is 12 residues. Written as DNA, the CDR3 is TGTGCCAGTAGTATCGGCAGGGAGACCCAGTACTTC. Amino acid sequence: CASSIGRETQYF.

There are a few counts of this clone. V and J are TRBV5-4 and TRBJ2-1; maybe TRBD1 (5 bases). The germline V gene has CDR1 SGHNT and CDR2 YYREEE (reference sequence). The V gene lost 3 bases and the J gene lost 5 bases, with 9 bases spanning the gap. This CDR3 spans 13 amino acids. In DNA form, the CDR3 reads TGTGCCAGCAGCTCTGGACAAGACAATGAGCAGTTCTTC. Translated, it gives CASSSGQDNEQFF.